The 23 T cell receptor beta chains below were found in one sample sequenced in a study of OX40 agonist ivuxolimab in advanced cancers. The data were produced by immunoSEQ multiplex PCR, yet TCRdb's version contains in-frame clones alone and is incomplete. Of about 54,000 clones listed, under 95% are singletons. This material consisted of CD4+ or CD8+ T cells sorted from blood, taken in a trial of the OX40 agonist ivuxolimab. The receptor source for this set is an adult with an advanced solid tumor such as melanoma, head and neck, liver or kidney cancer.

CDR3 protein: CASSQDRGWYEQYF. The CDR3 DNA reads as TGCGCCAGCAGCCAGGACAGGGGATGGTACGAGCAGTACTTC. The gene calls are TRBV10-2 and TRBJ2-7, with 9 positions matching TRBD1. The CDR3 covers 14 residues. Germline values: CDR1 WSHSY, CDR2 SAAADI. After removal of 6 bases from V and 4 bases from J, the junction contained 7 bases not matched to a gene.

This clone was seen once. The chain is built from TRBV29-1 and TRBJ1-2; 11 bases match TRBD1. Trimming took 0 bases from V and 3 from J; bases not matched to a gene: 9. This CDR3 spans 17 amino acids. Germline loops: CDR1 SQVTM, CDR2 ANQGSEA. The CDR3 sequence is CSVEDWADRGRDYGYTF. The DNA of the CDR3 is TGCAGCGTTGAAGATTGGGCGGACAGGGGGCGTGACTATGGCTACACCTTC.

This clone was seen a single time. The gene calls are TRBV28 and TRBJ2-7; 8 bases are a match to TRBD1. This CDR3 is 12 amino acids long. The V segment lost 4 bases and the J segment 6 bases; nucleotides outside the gene matches: 2. The germline CDR1 and CDR2 sequences are MDHEN and SYDVKM. CDR3 sequence (DNA): TGTGCCAGCAGTTGGACAGGGTCCGAGCAGTACTTC. As protein: CASSWTGSEQYF.

V and J are TRBV11-2 and TRBJ2-2; TRBD1 matches 9 bases. V dropped 5 bases and J dropped 4; count of bases not matched to a gene: 5. The germline V gene has CDR1 SGHAT and CDR2 FQNNGV. The CDR3 spans 15 residues. The CDR3 spells CASSDGTGSTGELFF. The CDR3 DNA reads as TGTGCCAGCAGCGACGGGACAGGGAGCACCGGGGAGCTGTTTTTT. Complete variable domain (other parts from reference TRBV11-2 and TRBJ2-2): EAGVAQSPRYKIIEKRQSVAFWCNPISGHATLYWYQQILGQGPKLLIQFQNNGVVDDSQLPKDRFSAERLKGVDSTLKIQPAKLEDSAVYLCASSDGTGSTGELFFGEGSRLTVL.

V is TRBV6-1 and J is TRBJ2-5; D gene unclear. CDR3 length: 15 residues. The V end was cut by 3 bases, the J end by 5 bases, with 16 bases between. Germline CDR1 and CDR2: MNHNS and SASEGT. The CDR3 is CASSDVNPPGETQYF. Here the CDR3 DNA reads TGTGCCAGCAGTGATGTAAACCCTCCCGGGGAGACCCAGTACTTC.

V is TRBV2 and J is TRBJ1-2, with 9 bases aligning to TRBD1. Germline V gene lookup returns CDR1 SNHLY and CDR2 FYNNEI. The trim removed 6 bases at V and 2 bases at J, leaving 7 bases unmatched. The CDR3 extends over 15 amino acids. The CDR3 nucleotides read TGTGCCAGCAGGGCCGGGACAGGGAAAAACTATGGCTACACCTTC. Translating gives CASRAGTGKNYGYTF. Variable domain in full (rest from reference TRBV2 and TRBJ1-2): EPEVTQTPSHQVTQMGQEVILRCVPISNHLYFYWYRQILGQKVEFLVSFYNNEISEKSEIFDDQFSVERPDGSNFTLKIRSTKLEDSAMYFCASRAGTGKNYGYTFGSGTRLTVV.

This rearrangement joins TRBV5-5 to TRBJ2-7, with TRBD1 identical over 8 bases. The germline V gene has CDR1 SGHKS and CDR2 YYEKEE (reference sequence). The CDR3 is 16 residues long. With V trimmed by 4 bases and J by 4 bases, 13 bases remained unmatched. CDR3 in DNA: TGTGCCAGCAGCCTCTCCTTGGACAGGGACAGGTACGAGCAGTACTTC. Protein sequence: CASSLSLDRDRYEQYF. The whole variable domain, remainder taken from reference TRBV5-5 and TRBJ2-7, is DAGVTQSPTHLIKTRGQQVTLRCSPISGHKSVSWYQQVLGQGPQFIFQYYEKEERGRGNFPDRFSARQFPNYSSELNVNALLLGDSALYLCASSLSLDRDRYEQYFGPGTRLTVT.

The J gene is TRBJ1-2, the V gene TRBV7-9, with D unresolved. The CDR3 is 15 residues long. Trimming removed 1 base from V and 4 bases from J, with 13 bases in between. In germline, CDR1 is SEHNR, CDR2 FQNEAQ (reference sequence). The CDR3 sequence is CASSLEDPGGYGYTF. The DNA of the CDR3 is TGTGCCAGCAGCTTAGAAGACCCGGGAGGCTATGGCTACACCTTC.

CDR3 sequence reads: CASTTSDRLHTDTQYF. The CDR3 coding sequence is TGTGCCAGCACTACCTCGGACAGGTTACACACAGATACGCAGTATTTT. V is TRBV27 and J is TRBJ2-3; 7 bases are a match to TRBD1. CDR1 MNHEY and CDR2 SMNVEV come from the germline V gene (reference sequence). The CDR3 runs to 16 residues. After removal of 7 bases from V and 2 bases from J, the junction contained 12 bases not matched to a gene.

The chain combines TRBV11-3 with TRBJ1-1; perhaps TRBD1 as D (6 bases). Germline loops: CDR1 SGHNT, CDR2 YENEEA. This CDR3 comprises 13 residues. With 0 bases removed from V and 10 bases from J, the gap between germline ends came to 12 bases. DNA for the CDR3: TGTGCCAGCAGCTTAGATCGGACAGAAGTAGCTTTCTTT. Translating it yields CASSLDRTEVAFF.

The gene calls are TRBV19 and TRBJ2-2; no clear D. CDR1 is LNHDA, CDR2 SQIVND, per germline (reference sequence). V was trimmed by 3 bases and J by 5 bases, leaving 16 bases between them. CDR3 length: 16 residues. Here the CDR3 DNA reads TGTGCCAGTAGTATCCTTTCTAGTCGTATAACCGGGGAGCTGTTTTTT. This gives the protein CASSILSSRITGELFF.

The rearrangement links TRBV28 to TRBJ2-2, with TRBD1 matching over 9 bases. V gave up 4 bases and J gave up 3 bases; unmatched junction bases: 3. Looked up from germline, CDR1 is MDHEN and CDR2 is SYDVKM. The CDR3 covers 15 residues. CDR3 bases: TGTGCCAGCAGTTGGGGACAGGGCTACACCGGGGAGCTGTTTTTT. Its translation is CASSWGQGYTGELFF.

The rearrangement links TRBV9 to TRBJ1-6; 7 bases are a match to TRBD1. The germline gives CDR1 SGDLS, CDR2 YYNGEE. V trimming: 3 bases; J trimming: 10 bases; junction bases outside the gene matches: 4. CDR3 length: 13 amino acids. CDR3 in amino acids: CASSGQGGSPLHF. The CDR3 DNA follows: TGTGCCAGCAGCGGACAGGGAGGGTCACCCCTCCACTTT. Complete variable domain (other parts from reference TRBV9 and TRBJ1-6): DSGVTQTPKHLITATGQRVTLRCSPRSGDLSVYWYQQSLDQGLQFLIQYYNGEERAKGNILERFSAQQFPDLHSELNLSSLELGDSALYFCASSGQGGSPLHFGNGTRLTVT.

The chain recombines TRBV21-1 with TRBJ1-3. TRBV21-1 is a pseudogene segment. This CDR3 comprises 16 residues. The CDR3 nucleotides read TGTGCCAGCAGCAAATGTCTCGGGGACCCTGGAAACACCATATATTTT. It specifies CASSKCLGDPGNTIYF.

The chain recombines TRBV6-6 with TRBJ2-1; tentatively, D is TRBD2 (5 bases). Between the trimmed V and J ends, which lost 4 bases and 13 bases, there was a span of 23 bases. The CDR3 loop spans 15 amino acids. Germline V gene data show CDR1 as MNHNY and CDR2 as SVGAGI (reference sequence). The CDR3 sequence is CASSSLERRSHGQFF. CDR3 DNA: TGTGCCAGCAGTTCCCTGGAGCGGCGTTCCCATGGTCAGTTCTTC.

This clone was detected only once. The V gene is TRBV9, the J gene TRBJ2-7, with D tentatively TRBD1 (7 bases). The CDR3 length is 14 residues. Germline CDR1 and CDR2: SGDLS and YYNGEE. V gave up 3 bases and J gave up 0 bases, with 10 bases separating them. The CDR3 loop is CASSARGASYEQYF. The CDR3 DNA is TGTGCCAGCAGCGCCAGGGGGGCCTCCTACGAGCAGTACTTC.

V is TRBV28 and J is TRBJ2-1; D is undetermined. Germline V gene lookup returns CDR1 MDHEN and CDR2 SYDVKM. V lost 5 bases and J 6 bases, leaving 20 bases between the germline ends. This CDR3 spans 16 amino acids. CDR3: CASSHTDIVVSNEQFF. CDR3 nucleotide sequence: TGTGCCAGCAGTCATACCGACATAGTTGTGAGCAATGAGCAGTTCTTC. The whole variable domain, remainder taken from reference TRBV28 and TRBJ2-1, is DVKVTQSSRYLVKRTGEKVFLECVQDMDHENMFWYRQDPGLGLRLIYFSYDVKMKEKGDIPEGYSVSREKKERFSLILESASTNQTSMYLCASSHTDIVVSNEQFFGPGTRLTVL.

V and J are TRBV7-9 and TRBJ2-5, with D unresolved. Germline loops: CDR1 SEHNR, CDR2 FQNEAQ (reference sequence). The CDR3 runs to 15 residues. V lost 3 bases and J 5 bases, leaving 16 bases between the germline ends. In DNA form, the CDR3 reads TGTGCCAGCAGCTTCCAGCGCTCCTACGGGGAGACCCAGTACTTC. Residues: CASSFQRSYGETQYF.

The chain is built from TRBV7-9 and TRBJ1-4, with a tentative D call TRBD1 (6 bases). Trimming removed 4 bases at V and 7 bases at J, with 16 bases between. Germline V gives CDR1 SEHNR, CDR2 FQNEAQ (reference sequence). CDR3 length: 15 amino acids. CDR3 in DNA: TGTGCCAGCAGCTCGGAACAGGGTCCCTTTGAAAAACTGTTTTTT. Amino acids: CASSSEQGPFEKLFF.

There are a few counts of this clone. The chain combines TRBV9 with TRBJ2-3; 8 bases map to TRBD2. V lost 5 bases and J lost 1; bases outside the gene matches: 6. CDR1 and CDR2 (germline): SGDLS, YYNGEE. The CDR3 sequence is 15 residues long. CDR3 nucleotides: TGTGCCAGCAGTTTTGGAGCGGGAGGCACAGATACGCAGTATTTT. This encodes CASSFGAGGTDTQYF. The full variable domain, rest sourced from reference TRBV9 and TRBJ2-3, is DSGVTQTPKHLITATGQRVTLRCSPRSGDLSVYWYQQSLDQGLQFLIQYYNGEERAKGNILERFSAQQFPDLHSELNLSSLELGDSALYFCASSFGAGGTDTQYFGPGTRLTVL.

This clone came up once. V and J are TRBV30 and TRBJ2-1; weak D call: TRBD1 (6 bases). The CDR3 runs 11 residues. V lost 6 bases, J lost 9 bases, and 12 bases lay in between. CDR1 and CDR2 from the germline V gene are GTSNPN and SVGIG (reference sequence). In DNA form, the CDR3 reads TGTGCCTGCTCTCAGGGGACTGAGCAGTTCTTC. It specifies CACSQGTEQFF.

The chain employs TRBV19 and TRBJ2-2; D possibly corresponds to TRBD2 (6 bases). V dropped 10 bases and J dropped 2 bases, with 14 bases sitting between them. Germline V gene lookup returns CDR1 LNHDA and CDR2 SQIVND (reference sequence). The CDR3 runs 14 residues. The CDR3 spells CATNRGLNTGELFF. The CDR3 nucleotides are TGTGCCACAAATCGGGGACTCAACACCGGGGAGCTGTTTTTT.

In its sample, this clone was seen once. The chain employs TRBV9 and TRBJ2-1; D not resolved. Per germline, CDR1 SGDLS and CDR2 YYNGEE. The length of the CDR3 is 18 residues. V was clipped by 0 bases and J by 1 base, with 17 bases between them. The CDR3 DNA follows: TGTGCCAGCAGCGTAGTGGGTGTCTCTAGGAGTTCCTACAATGAGCAGTTCTTC. Its translation is CASSVVGVSRSSYNEQFF.